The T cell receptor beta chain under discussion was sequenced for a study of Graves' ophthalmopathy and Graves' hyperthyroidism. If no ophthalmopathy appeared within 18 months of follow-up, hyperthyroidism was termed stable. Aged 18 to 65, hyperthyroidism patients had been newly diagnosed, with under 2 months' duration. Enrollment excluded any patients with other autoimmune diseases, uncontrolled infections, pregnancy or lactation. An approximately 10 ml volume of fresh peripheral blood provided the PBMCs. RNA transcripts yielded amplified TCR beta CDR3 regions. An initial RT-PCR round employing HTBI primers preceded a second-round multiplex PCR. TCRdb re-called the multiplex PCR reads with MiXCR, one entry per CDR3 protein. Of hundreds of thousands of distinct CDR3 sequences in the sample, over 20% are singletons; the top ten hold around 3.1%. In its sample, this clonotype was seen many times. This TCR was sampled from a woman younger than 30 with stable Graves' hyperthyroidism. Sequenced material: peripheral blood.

CDR3 loop: CASSQGSGQPQHF. The CDR3 bases are TGTGCCAGCAGCCAAGGTTCAGGTCAGCCCCAGCATTTT. This chain links TRBV3-1 with TRBJ1-5; D remains unclear. Germline V gene data show CDR1 as LGHDT and CDR2 as YNNKEL (reference sequence). The CDR3 contains 13 residues. V dropped 1 base and J dropped 6 bases, with 7 bases sitting between them.